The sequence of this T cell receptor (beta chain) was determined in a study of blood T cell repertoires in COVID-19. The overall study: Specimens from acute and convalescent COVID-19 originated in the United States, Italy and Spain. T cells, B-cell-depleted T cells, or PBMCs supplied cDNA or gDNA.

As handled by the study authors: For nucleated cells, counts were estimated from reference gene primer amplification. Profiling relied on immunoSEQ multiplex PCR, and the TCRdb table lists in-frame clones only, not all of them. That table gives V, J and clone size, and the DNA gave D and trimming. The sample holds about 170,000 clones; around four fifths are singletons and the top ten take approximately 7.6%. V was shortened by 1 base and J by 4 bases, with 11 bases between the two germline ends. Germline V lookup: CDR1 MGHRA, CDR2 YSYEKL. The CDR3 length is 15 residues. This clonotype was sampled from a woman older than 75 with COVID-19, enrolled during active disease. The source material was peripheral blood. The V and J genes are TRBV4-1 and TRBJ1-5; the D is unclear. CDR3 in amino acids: CASSQGSGRNQPQHF. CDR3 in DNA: TGCGCCAGCAGCCAAGGTTCCGGGAGGAATCAGCCCCAGCATTTT.